This entry is about one T cell receptor (beta chain). Its antigen is undetermined. This record comes from a study of regulatory T cells in long-lasting Graves disease. The germline V gene encodes CDR1 GTSNPN and CDR2 SVGIG (reference sequence). This CDR3 is 15 amino acids long. Trimming shortened V by 3 bases and J by 11 bases, and 22 bases separated the two germline ends. Time point in this sample: persistent/refractory GD, antithyroid drugs over 5 years with positive TRAb. Following extraction of RNA from PBMCs, that RNA was used to make the TCR library. Study findings and constraints: Patients with persistent Graves' had lower TCR diversity than newly diagnosed patients.

Arm-PCR of CDR3 regions with iRepertoire HTBI primers generated TCR beta libraries. Each CDR3 protein gets one entry after TCRdb re-called the multiplex PCR reads with MiXCR. Here the sample spans approximately 400,000 distinct CDR3 sequences, approximately 25% being singletons. This material consisted of peripheral blood mononuclear cells (PBMCs), taken when the disease was refractory, from a patient treated with antithyroid drugs. This TCR was recovered from a woman between 40 and 55 years old with Graves disease. The V and J genes are TRBV30 and TRBJ1-4; D gene unclear. Written as DNA, the CDR3 is TGTGCCTGGAGGAAGAAACGGATCAGCCTCGAGAAACTGTTTTTT. Amino acids: CAWRKKRISLEKLFF. The entire variable domain, with the rest obtained from reference TRBV30 and TRBJ1-4, is as follows: SQTIHQWPATLVQPVGSPLSLECTVEGTSNPNLYWYRQAAGRGLQLLFYSVGIGQISSEVPQNLSASRPQDRQFILSSKKLLLSDSGFYLCAWRKKRISLEKLFFGSGTQLSVL.